A selection of T cell receptor beta chains follows, all from one sample in a study of T cells in localized non-small cell lung cancer. TCRdb keeps only in-frame clones here, not all; method: immunoSEQ multiplex PCR. The table includes about 33,000 clones, around 87% detected once. The specimen was peripheral blood mononuclear cells, collected before any cancer treatment. Receptor source: a man aged 35 to 69 with stage III lung adenocarcinoma. Both conserved end residues are part of each CDR3. The D gene is left open where the match is weak. Size is stated for part of the rows, as once, few or many counts, or as a class when the clone is expanded.

j_gene | d_gene | v_gene | abundance | CDR3nt | CDR3aa
TRBJ2-1 | TRBD1 | TRBV7-9 | . | TGTGCCAGCAGCTTAGAAGGACAGGGTTGGAATGAGCAGTTCTTC | CASSLEGQGWNEQFF
TRBJ2-5 | TRBD1 | TRBV12-5 | . | TGTGCTAGTGGTGCCCCAAGGACAGGGAACCAAGAGACCCAGTACTTC | CASGAPRTGNQETQYF
TRBJ2-1 | TRBD2 | TRBV6-1 | . | TGTGCCAGCAGTGCCCAACTAGCGGGGGACAGGGAGCAGTTCTTC | CASSAQLAGDREQFF
TRBJ1-3 | . | TRBV7-6 | . | TGTGCCAGCAGCTTGGGAGTAGGGACAGGAAACACCATATATTTT | CASSLGVGTGNTIYF
TRBJ1-2 | . | TRBV7-9 | . | TGTGCCAGCAGCTTAGGGGGTTCAGACGAATGGGGCTACACCTTC | CASSLGGSDEWGYTF
TRBJ1-6 | . | TRBV6-6 | . | TGTGCCAGCAGCCCGAAGACCACAGGGAATTCACCCCTCCACTTT | CASSPKTTGNSPLHF
TRBJ1-4 | TRBD1 | TRBV19 | . | TGTGCCAGCGGGACAGGGGACGAAAAACTGTTTTTT | CASGTGDEKLFF
TRBJ1-1 | TRBD1 | TRBV19 | . | TGTGCCAGTACCGACGGGACAGCATTTGAAGCTTTCTTT | CASTDGTAFEAFF
TRBJ2-3 | TRBD1 | TRBV5-4 | . | TGTGCCAGCAGCTTCCCGACAGGGGGGACAGATACGCAGTATTTT | CASSFPTGGTDTQYF
TRBJ2-5 | . | TRBV6-1 | once | TGTGCCAGCAGTGAAGCCCGGTTTTCTAGGCTCCAAGAGACCCAGTACTTC | CASSEARFSRLQETQYF
TRBJ1-2 | TRBD1 | TRBV4-1 | once | TGCGCCAGCAGCCAAGCCCCGACAGGGTTCGTCTATGGCTACACCTTC | CASSQAPTGFVYGYTF
TRBJ1-3 | . | TRBV18 | . | TGTGCCAGCTCACCACCGGGCGGGAGAACTGGAAACACCATATATTTT | CASSPPGGRTGNTIYF
TRBJ1-5 | . | TRBV19 | . | TGTGCCAGTAGTATAGTAAGGGGGTCCAATCAGCCCCAGCATTTT | CASSIVRGSNQPQHF
TRBJ1-1 | . | TRBV18 | . | TGTGCCAGCTCACCCCTAGGGGCGGAAAGGACTGAAGCTTTCTTT | CASSPLGAERTEAFF
TRBJ2-1 | . | TRBV4-1 | . | TGCGCCAGCAGCCAAGGGGGGCCGCGCTCCTACAATGAGCAGTTCTTC | CASSQGGPRSYNEQFF
TRBJ2-5 | TRBD1 | TRBV5-1 | . | TGCGCCAGCAGCCGGGACAGGGGGTGGGAAGAGACCCAGTACTTC | CASSRDRGWEETQYF
TRBJ2-5 | . | TRBV5-8 | . | TGTGCCAGCAGTCGCGGGACAGCGGAGACCCAGTACTTC | CASSRGTAETQYF
TRBJ1-1 | TRBD1 | TRBV5-5 | . | TGTGCCAGCAGCTTGCTCACAGGGGTGGGCACTGAAGCTTTCTTT | CASSLLTGVGTEAFF
TRBJ2-1 | . | TRBV6-1 | . | TGTGCCAGCAGACTAGGCAATGAGCAGTTCTTC | CASRLGNEQFF
TRBJ1-5 | . | TRBV27 | once | TGTGCCAGCAGTCCGTTCCGGGACAGCAATCAGCCCCAGCATTTT | CASSPFRDSNQPQHF
TRBJ2-5 | TRBD1 | TRBV5-5 | . | TGTGCCAGCAGCTTCGAGGGGGCATCAGAGACCCAGTACTTC | CASSFEGASETQYF
TRBJ2-2 | . | TRBV18 | . | TGTGCCAGCTCAGTCCGGACTGGCACCGGGGAGCTGTTTTTT | CASSVRTGTGELFF
TRBJ1-5 | . | TRBV19 | . | TGTGCCAGTAGTATTGAAGGTCAGCCCCAGCATTTT | CASSIEGQPQHF
TRBJ2-2 | TRBD2 | TRBV9 | . | TGTGCCAGCAGCGTAGCGGGGGGGGACACCGGGGAGCTGTTTTTT | CASSVAGGDTGELFF
TRBJ2-5 | . | TRBV6-6 | . | TGTGCCAGCAGTTACTCGATGAGAGGGGCCGCAGAGACCCAGTACTTC | CASSYSMRGAAETQYF
TRBJ1-6 | . | TRBV4-3 | . | TGCGCCAGCAGCCAGTCTATCGCGGGGGGTCCGTATAATTCACCCCTCCACTTT | CASSQSIAGGPYNSPLHF
TRBJ1-1 | . | TRBV5-1 | . | TGCGCCAGCAGCTTCGGGAACACTGAAGCTTTCTTT | CASSFGNTEAFF
TRBJ1-4 | . | TRBV7-9 | . | TGTGCCAGCAGCTTAGCCGGGGCCCTAGGGGAAAAACTGTTTTTT | CASSLAGALGEKLFF
TRBJ1-1 | . | TRBV5-6 | few | TGTGCCAGCAGCTTGGCAGGGTGGGGGACCACTGAAGCTTTCTTT | CASSLAGWGTTEAFF
TRBJ2-7 | . | TRBV15 | . | TGTGCCACCAGCAACTTACCGAGCAGGTTCACTCGGGGCGCGCAGTACTTC | CATSNLPSRFTRGAQYF
TRBJ2-7 | TRBD2 | TRBV7-2 | . | TGTGCCAGCAGCTTAAGGACTAGCGGGGGCTACGAGCAGTACTTC | CASSLRTSGGYEQYF
TRBJ2-7 | . | TRBV6-5 | . | TGTGCCAGCAGCCCAAGGACCGAATCCTACGAGCAGTACTTC | CASSPRTESYEQYF
TRBJ2-5 | TRBD1 | TRBV29-1 | . | TGCAGCGTTACCGGGACAGCTGCAGAGACCCAGTACTTC | CSVTGTAAETQYF
TRBJ2-7 | . | TRBV2 | . | TGTGCCAGCAGTAAAACGAACCGACAGATTCCCTACGAGCAGTACTTC | CASSKTNRQIPYEQYF
TRBJ1-2 | . | TRBV7-2 | . | TGTGCCAGCAGCTTAGAAAGAACCGGGAGAGATGGCTACACCTTC | CASSLERTGRDGYTF
TRBJ1-1 | . | TRBV11-2 | . | TGTGCCAGCAGCTTAGAATTTGGACGGATGAACACTGAAGCTTTCTTT | CASSLEFGRMNTEAFF
TRBJ2-1 | TRBD1 | TRBV19 | . | TGTGCCAGTAGAAGTGGGACAGGGATTGAGCAGTTCTTC | CASRSGTGIEQFF
TRBJ2-7 | . | TRBV2 | . | TGTGCCAGCAGTCGGGACGCCGCTTCCTACGAGCAGTACTTC | CASSRDAASYEQYF
TRBJ2-2 | . | TRBV28 | . | TGTGCCAGCGGCTCCACGCATACCGGGGAGCTGTTTTTT | CASGSTHTGELFF
TRBJ2-3 | TRBD2 | TRBV29-1 | . | TGCAGCGTCCATGGCCTCCTAGCGGGGGTATCCTCTAGCACAGATACGCAGTATTTT | CSVHGLLAGVSSSTDTQYF
TRBJ2-7 | . | TRBV4-3 | . | TGCGCCAGCAGCCAAGGGACAGGGTCCGGGGGGTACGAGCAGTACTTC | CASSQGTGSGGYEQYF
TRBJ2-2 | . | TRBV19 | . | TGTGCCAGTAGTATCCGCCGCTCTAGCCTGAACACCGGGGAGCTGTTTTTT | CASSIRRSSLNTGELFF
TRBJ1-2 | TRBD1 | TRBV6-6 | medium-sized | TGTGCCATCGGGGCGGGACAGGGCGCCCAAAACTATGGCTACACCTTC | CAIGAGQGAQNYGYTF
TRBJ2-7 | . | TRBV18 | . | TGTGCCAGCTCAGTCTCGGGCAACTCCTACGAGCAGTACTTC | CASSVSGNSYEQYF
TRBJ2-5 | TRBD2 | TRBV2 | . | TGTGCCAGCACCCTGCGAAGCGGGGGGGATGAGACCCAGTACTTC | CASTLRSGGDETQYF
TRBJ1-2 | . | TRBV9 | . | TGTGCCAGCAGCATACTACCAGGGAGTGACTATGGCTACACCTTC | CASSILPGSDYGYTF
TRBJ2-3 | . | TRBV11-2 | . | TGTGCCAGCAGCATCATTATTTCCCCCACAGATACGCAGTATTTT | CASSIIISPTDTQYF
TRBJ2-2 | . | TRBV7-3 | . | TGTGCCAGCAGCCCCCCGTCGAACACCGGGGAGCTGTTTTTT | CASSPPSNTGELFF